This T cell receptor (beta chain) was sequenced in a study of blood T cell repertoires in COVID-19. About the research overall: Collection of acute and convalescent COVID-19 samples took place in the United States, Italy and Spain. Sources were T cells, B-cell-depleted T cells, or PBMCs; the material itself was cDNA or gDNA.

Authors' analysis steps: From reference gene primer amplification, estimates of nucleated cell counts were derived. Only in-frame clones appear in the TCRdb table, and some are missing; sequencing was by immunoSEQ multiplex PCR. V and J calls plus clone size are reproduced from that table; the DNA served to infer D and trimming. This table holds 130,000 or so clones, around 80% found once. Germline loops: CDR1 MNHEY, CDR2 SMNVEV (reference sequence). J lost 2 bases, V lost 3 bases, and 3 bases had no gene match. The length of the CDR3 is 14 residues. The rearrangement joins TRBV27 to TRBJ2-5; 7 positions agree with TRBD1. The origin of this receptor is a human donor in a cohort sampled during active COVID-19. The sample consisted of peripheral blood. CDR3 amino acids: CASSFSRGQETQYF. In nucleotides, the CDR3 is TGTGCCAGCAGTTTCTCCAGGGGGCAAGAGACCCAGTACTTC.